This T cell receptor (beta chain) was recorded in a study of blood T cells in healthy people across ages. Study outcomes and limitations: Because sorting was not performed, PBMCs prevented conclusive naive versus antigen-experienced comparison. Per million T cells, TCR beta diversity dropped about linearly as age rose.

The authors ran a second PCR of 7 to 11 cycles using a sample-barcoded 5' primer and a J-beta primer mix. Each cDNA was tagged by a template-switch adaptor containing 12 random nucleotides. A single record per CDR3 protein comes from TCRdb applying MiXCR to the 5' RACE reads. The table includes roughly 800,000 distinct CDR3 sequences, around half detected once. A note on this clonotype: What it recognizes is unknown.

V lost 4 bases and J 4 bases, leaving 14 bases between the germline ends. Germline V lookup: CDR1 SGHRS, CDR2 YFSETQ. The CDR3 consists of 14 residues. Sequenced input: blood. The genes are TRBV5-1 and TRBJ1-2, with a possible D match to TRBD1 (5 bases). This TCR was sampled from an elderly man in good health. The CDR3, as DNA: TGCGCCAGCAGCCCGGGACCGCCTGGCTATGGCTACACCTTC. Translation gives CASSPGPPGYGYTF.